The entry below describes one T cell receptor (beta chain). Its antigen is currently unknown. Bulk CD8+ and CD4+ cells came from magnetic negative isolation; CD8+ TEMRA by FACS. The source of the sample is a study of CD8 T cells in Susac syndrome. When the RNA was reverse transcribed, random hexamers were used with an input of roughly 0.45 to 1 ug. By means of immunoSEQ multiplex PCR, TCR beta CDR3 spanning 54 Vbeta and 13 Jbeta underwent amplification. One entry per CDR3 protein, called by TCRdb with MiXCR from the immunoSEQ multiplex PCR reads. Of around 130,000 distinct CDR3 sequences detected, around 86% appear once; the ten largest clones hold 0.45% to 0.65%. Study-level findings and limits: Only a relatively small number of individuals were included in the TCR sequencing and HLA analysis.

Material for sequencing was CD8+ T cells from PBMCs. This sequence was found in a human donor with multiple sclerosis.

The CDR3 nucleotides read TGCAGTGCTAGAGAGGCGGGATACAATGAGCAGTTCTTC. It codes for CSAREAGYNEQFF. V usage is TRBV20-1 and J usage is TRBJ2-1; D possibly corresponds to TRBD2 (6 bases). Between the trimmed V and J ends, which lost 0 bases and 4 bases, there was a span of 7 bases. The CDR3 is 13 amino acids. Germline CDR1 reads DFQATT; CDR2 reads SNEGSKA (reference sequence).